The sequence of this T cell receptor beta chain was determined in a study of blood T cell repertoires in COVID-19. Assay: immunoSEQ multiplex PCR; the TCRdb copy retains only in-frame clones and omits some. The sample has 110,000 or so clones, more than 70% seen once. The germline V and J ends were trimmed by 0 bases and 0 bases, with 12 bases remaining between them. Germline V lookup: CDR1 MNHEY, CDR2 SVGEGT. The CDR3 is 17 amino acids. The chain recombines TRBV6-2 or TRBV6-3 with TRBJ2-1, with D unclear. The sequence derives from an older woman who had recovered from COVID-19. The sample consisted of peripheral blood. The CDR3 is CASSYSLQLPSYNEQFF. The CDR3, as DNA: TGTGCCAGCAGTTACTCACTGCAACTTCCCTCCTACAATGAGCAGTTCTTC.